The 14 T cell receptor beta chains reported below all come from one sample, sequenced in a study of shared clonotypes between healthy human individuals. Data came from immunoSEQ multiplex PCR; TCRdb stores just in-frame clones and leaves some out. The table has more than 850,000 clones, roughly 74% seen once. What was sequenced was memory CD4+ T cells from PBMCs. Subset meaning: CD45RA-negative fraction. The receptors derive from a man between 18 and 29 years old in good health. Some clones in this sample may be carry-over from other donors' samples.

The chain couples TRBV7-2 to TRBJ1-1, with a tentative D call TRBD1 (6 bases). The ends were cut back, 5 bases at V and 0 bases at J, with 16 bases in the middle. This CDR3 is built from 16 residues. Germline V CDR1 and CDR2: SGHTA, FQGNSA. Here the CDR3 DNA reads TGTGCCAGCAGCCCATCATTGGGACAAATGAACACTGAAGCTTTCTTT. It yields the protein CASSPSLGQMNTEAFF.

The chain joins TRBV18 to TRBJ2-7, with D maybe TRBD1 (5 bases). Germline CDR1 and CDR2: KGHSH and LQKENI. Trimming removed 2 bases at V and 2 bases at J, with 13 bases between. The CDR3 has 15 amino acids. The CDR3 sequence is CASSPAGSLTYEQYF. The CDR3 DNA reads TGTGCCAGCTCACCAGCAGGGTCCCTCACCTACGAGCAGTACTTC.

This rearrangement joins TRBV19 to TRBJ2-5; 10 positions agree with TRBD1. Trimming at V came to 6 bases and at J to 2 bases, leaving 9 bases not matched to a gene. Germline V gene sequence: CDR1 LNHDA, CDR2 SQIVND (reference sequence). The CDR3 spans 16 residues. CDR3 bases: TGTGCCAGTAGGTCCCGGGACAGGGGTCAACAAGAGACCCAGTACTTC. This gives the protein CASRSRDRGQQETQYF.

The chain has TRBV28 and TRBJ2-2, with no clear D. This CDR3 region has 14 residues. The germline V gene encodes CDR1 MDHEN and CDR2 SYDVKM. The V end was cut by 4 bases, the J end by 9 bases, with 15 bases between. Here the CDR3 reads CASSSGPRVRELFF. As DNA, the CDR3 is TGTGCCAGCAGTTCCGGGCCCCGGGTCAGGGAGCTGTTTTTT.

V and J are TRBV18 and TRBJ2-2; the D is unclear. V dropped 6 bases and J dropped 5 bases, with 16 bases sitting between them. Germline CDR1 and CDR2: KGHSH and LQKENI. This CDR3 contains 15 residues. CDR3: CASSPLPATTGELFF. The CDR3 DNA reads TGTGCCAGCTCCCCTCTCCCGGCAACTACCGGGGAGCTGTTTTTT.

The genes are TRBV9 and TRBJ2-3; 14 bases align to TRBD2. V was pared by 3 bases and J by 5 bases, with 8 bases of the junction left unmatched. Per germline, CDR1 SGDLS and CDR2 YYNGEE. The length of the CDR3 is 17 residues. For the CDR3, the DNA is TGTGCCAGCAGCGCTCTCCCCGGGACTAGCGGGAGAGATACGCAGTATTTT. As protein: CASSALPGTSGRDTQYF. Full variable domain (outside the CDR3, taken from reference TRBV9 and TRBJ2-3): DSGVTQTPKHLITATGQRVTLRCSPRSGDLSVYWYQQSLDQGLQFLIQYYNGEERAKGNILERFSAQQFPDLHSELNLSSLELGDSALYFCASSALPGTSGRDTQYFGPGTRLTVL.

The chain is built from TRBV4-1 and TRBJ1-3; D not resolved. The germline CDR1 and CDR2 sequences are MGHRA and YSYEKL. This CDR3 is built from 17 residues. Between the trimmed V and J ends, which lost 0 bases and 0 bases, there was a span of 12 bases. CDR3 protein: CASSQDFGRISGNTIYF. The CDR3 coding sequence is TGCGCCAGCAGCCAAGATTTTGGCAGAATCTCTGGAAACACCATATATTTT.

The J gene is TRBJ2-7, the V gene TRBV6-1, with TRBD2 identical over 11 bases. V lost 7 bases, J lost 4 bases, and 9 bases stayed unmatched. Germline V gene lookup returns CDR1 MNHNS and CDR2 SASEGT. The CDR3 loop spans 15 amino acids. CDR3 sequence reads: CASITSGRPPYEQYF. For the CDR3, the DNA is TGTGCCAGCATCACTAGCGGGAGACCACCTTACGAGCAGTACTTC.

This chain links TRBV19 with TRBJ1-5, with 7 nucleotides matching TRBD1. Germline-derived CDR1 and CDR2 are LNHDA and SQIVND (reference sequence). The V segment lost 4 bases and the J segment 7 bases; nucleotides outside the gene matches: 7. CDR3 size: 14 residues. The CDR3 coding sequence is TGTGCCAGTAGTACAACAGGGGTAAAACAGCCCCAGCATTTT. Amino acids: CASSTTGVKQPQHF.

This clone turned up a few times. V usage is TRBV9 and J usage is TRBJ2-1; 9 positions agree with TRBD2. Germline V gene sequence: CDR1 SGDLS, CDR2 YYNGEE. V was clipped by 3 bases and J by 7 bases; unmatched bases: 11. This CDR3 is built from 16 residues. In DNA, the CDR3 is TGTGCCAGCAGCGCTGGGGTAGCGGGAGTGGGGAATGAGCAGTTCTTC. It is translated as CASSAGVAGVGNEQFF.

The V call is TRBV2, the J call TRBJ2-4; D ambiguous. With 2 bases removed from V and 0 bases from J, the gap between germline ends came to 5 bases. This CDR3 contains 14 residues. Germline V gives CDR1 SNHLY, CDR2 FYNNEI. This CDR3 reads CASSETAAKNIQYF. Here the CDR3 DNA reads TGTGCCAGCAGTGAAACCGCAGCCAAAAACATTCAGTACTTC.

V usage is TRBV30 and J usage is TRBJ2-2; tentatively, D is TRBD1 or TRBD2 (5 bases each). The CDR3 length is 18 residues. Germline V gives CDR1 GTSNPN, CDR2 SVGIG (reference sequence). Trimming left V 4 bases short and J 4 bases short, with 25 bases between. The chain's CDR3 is CAWIRPTGLTRGTGELFF. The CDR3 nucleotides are TGTGCCTGGATTCGTCCGACGGGGCTAACAAGGGGCACCGGGGAGCTGTTTTTT.

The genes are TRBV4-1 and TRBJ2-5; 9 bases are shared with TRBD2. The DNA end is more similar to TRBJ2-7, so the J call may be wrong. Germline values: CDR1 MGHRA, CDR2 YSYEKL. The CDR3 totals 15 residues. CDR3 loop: CASSLLSGSNYEQYF. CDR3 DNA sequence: TGCGCCAGCAGCCTTCTTAGCGGGAGTAACTACGAGCAGTACTTC.

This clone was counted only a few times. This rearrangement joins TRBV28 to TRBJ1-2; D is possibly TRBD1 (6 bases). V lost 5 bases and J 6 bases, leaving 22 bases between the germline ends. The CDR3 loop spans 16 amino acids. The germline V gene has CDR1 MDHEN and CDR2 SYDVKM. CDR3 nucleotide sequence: TGTGCCAGCAGTATCCCGGGAGGGGGGCGCCGGGATGGCTACACCTTC. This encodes CASSIPGGGRRDGYTF.